One sample yielded the 6 T cell receptor beta chains listed below, sequenced in a study of blood T cell repertoires in COVID-19. Repertoires were generated with immunoSEQ multiplex PCR, while TCRdb's copy carries only in-frame clones and drops some. The table lists about 240,000 clones, roughly 86% of them singletons. Sequencing was performed on peripheral blood. These receptors all stem from a man older than 75 with acute or convalescent COVID-19.

This sequence joins TRBV11-3 and TRBJ2-2, with 8 bases identical to TRBD2. The CDR3 runs 15 residues. V shed 5 bases, J shed 0 bases, and the junction held 2 bases outside the gene matches. The germline gives CDR1 SGHNT, CDR2 YENEEA. CDR3 region: CASSAGLANTGELFF. The CDR3 nucleotides read TGTGCCAGCAGCGCGGGACTAGCGAACACCGGGGAGCTGTTTTTT.

V is TRBV10-3 and J is TRBJ1-6, with no clear D. CDR1 is ENHRY, CDR2 SYGVKD, per germline. CDR3 length: 16 residues. V lost 0 bases to trimming and J lost 6 bases, with 12 bases between them. The CDR3 loop is CAISESPGSPNSPLHF. The CDR3 nucleotides read TGTGCCATCAGTGAGTCGCCGGGTAGCCCTAATTCACCCCTCCACTTT.

J is TRBJ2-5 and V is TRBV5-5, with 10 bases that match TRBD1. The CDR3 loop spans 15 amino acids. CDR1 is SGHKS and CDR2 is YYEKEE in the germline V gene (reference sequence). The junction had 10 bases not matched to a gene; V was cut back by 4 bases and J by 7 bases. The CDR3 region has the DNA TGTGCCAGCAGCCTACCGGGACAGGGGTATGTGACCCAGTACTTC. It codes for CASSLPGQGYVTQYF.

The CDR3 here is CASSSSLIVNTEAFF. DNA of the CDR3: TGTGCCAGCAGCTCCAGTCTTATCGTTAACACTGAAGCTTTCTTT. This sequence joins TRBV7-2 and TRBJ1-1; no reliable D call. Trimming removed 4 bases from V and 2 bases from J, with 14 bases in between. The CDR3 is made up of 15 amino acids. Looked up from germline, CDR1 is SGHTA and CDR2 is FQGNSA. The variable domain in full, with the rest retrieved from reference TRBV7-2 and TRBJ1-1, is GAGVSQSPSNKVTEKGKDVELRCDPISGHTALYWYRQSLGQGLEFLIYFQGNSAPDKSGLPSDRFSAERTGGSVSTLTIQRTQQEDSAVYLCASSSSLIVNTEAFFGQGTRLTVV.

V gene TRBV28 combines with J gene TRBJ2-5, with 8 bases fitting TRBD2. Looked up from germline, CDR1 is MDHEN and CDR2 is SYDVKM. After removal of 6 bases from V and 5 bases from J, the junction contained 8 bases not matched to a gene. This CDR3 is 14 amino acids long. CDR3 in DNA: TGTGCCAGCAGACCCCAGCGGGGGTGGGAGACCCAGTACTTC. Translated: CASRPQRGWETQYF.

The chain carries TRBV5-1 and TRBJ2-1, with 9 bases identical to TRBD2. Germline CDR1 is SGHRS and CDR2 is YFSETQ. J was trimmed by 7 bases and V by 0 bases; bases with no gene match: 8. CDR3 length: 16 amino acids. CDR3: CASSLAGGGAGNEQFF. In nucleotides, the CDR3 is TGCGCCAGCAGCTTGGCTGGCGGGGGGGCGGGGAATGAGCAGTTCTTC.